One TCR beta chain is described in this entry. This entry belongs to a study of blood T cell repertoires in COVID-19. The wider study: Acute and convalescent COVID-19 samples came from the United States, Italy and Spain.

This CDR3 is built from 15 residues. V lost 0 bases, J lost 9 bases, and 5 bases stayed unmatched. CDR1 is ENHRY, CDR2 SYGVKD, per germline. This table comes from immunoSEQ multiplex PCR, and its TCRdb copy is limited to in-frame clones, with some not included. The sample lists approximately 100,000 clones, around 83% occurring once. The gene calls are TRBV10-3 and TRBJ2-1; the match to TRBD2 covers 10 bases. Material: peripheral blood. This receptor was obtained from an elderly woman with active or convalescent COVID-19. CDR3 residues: CAISESSGRAIEQFF. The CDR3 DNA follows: TGTGCCATCAGTGAGTCCAGCGGGAGGGCCATTGAGCAGTTCTTC.